This T cell receptor (beta chain) appears in the sequencing data of a study of blood T cell repertoires in COVID-19. Study summary: Researchers got acute and convalescent COVID-19 samples from the United States, Italy and Spain. Nucleic acid was either cDNA or gDNA, and it came from T cells, B-cell-depleted T cells, or PBMCs.

Under the authors' procedure: Amplification with reference gene primers provided the estimates of nucleated cell counts. The assay was immunoSEQ multiplex PCR, and TCRdb's table has in-frame clones only and misses some. V, J and clone size reflect that table, while D and trimming were determined from the DNA. In the table there are 200,000 to 300,000 clones, 65% to 85% of which are singletons. CDR1 SGHTS and CDR2 YDEGEE come from the germline V gene. V shed 7 bases and J shed 6 bases, with 14 bases lying between them. CDR3 length equals 13 residues. This TCR came from a man in his forties or fifties with acute or convalescent COVID-19. The sample taken for sequencing was peripheral blood. The chain carries TRBV5-8 and TRBJ2-1; D possibly corresponds to TRBD2 (5 bases). CDR3 region: CASGAGLGNEQFF. CDR3 coding DNA: TGTGCCAGCGGTGCGGGTCTAGGCAATGAGCAGTTCTTC.